The next 18 T cell receptor beta chains were all read from a single sample in a study of T cells in Graves' hyperthyroidism and ophthalmopathy. Amplification of TCR beta CDR3 regions used RNA as the template. Using the HTBI primer set, a first-round RT-PCR was run on the TCR CDR3. TCRdb reanalysed the multiplex PCR reads using MiXCR and keeps one entry per CDR3 protein. Altogether 410,000 or so distinct CDR3 sequences are present, over 12% being singletons, with the ten largest covering roughly 13%. The sample was blood. The origin of the receptors is a man between 18 and 35 years old with Graves' ophthalmopathy.

This clonotype has at least ten counts. The chain uses TRBV12-3 or TRBV12-4 and TRBJ2-3; 9 bases agree with TRBD2. J was trimmed by 4 bases and V by 5 bases; bases with no gene match: 10. The CDR3 runs 16 residues. The CDR3 DNA is TGTGCCAGCAGTCCCTCCCGCGGGAGGGTGGCAGATACGCAGTATTTT. This translates into CASSPSRGRVADTQYF.

In its sample, this clonotype was seen many times. The J gene is TRBJ2-3, the V gene TRBV3-1; D tentatively fits TRBD1 or TRBD2 (5 bases each). Trimming cost V 3 bases and J 2 bases, with 12 bases left between them. CDR3 size: 15 residues. The germline CDR1 and CDR2 sequences are LGHDT and YNNKEL (reference sequence). The CDR3 loop is CASSHRDRPTDTQYF. The CDR3, as DNA: TGTGCCAGCAGCCATCGGGACCGCCCCACAGATACGCAGTATTTT.

The chain carries TRBV20-1 and TRBJ2-2; D gene uncertain. This CDR3 has 15 residues. In germline, CDR1 is DFQATT, CDR2 SNEGSKA (reference sequence). Trimming took off 3 bases at V and 0 bases at J, with 11 bases between the two ends. The CDR3 sequence is CSASPQAPNTGELFF. The CDR3 coding sequence is TGCAGTGCTAGCCCCCAGGCTCCGAACACCGGGGAGCTGTTTTTT.

Many counts were recorded for this clonotype. V gene TRBV2 combines with J gene TRBJ2-1; a possible D gene is TRBD2 (5 bases). Germline V gene lookup returns CDR1 SNHLY and CDR2 FYNNEI. Deletions cut 3 bases from V and 2 bases from J, with 11 bases between. The CDR3 length is 15 residues. The CDR3 sequence is CASSDQRSTYNEQFF. Written as DNA, the CDR3 is TGTGCCAGCAGTGATCAGCGGAGTACCTACAATGAGCAGTTCTTC.

Regarding this clonotype: It may be a read error: a sequence one base away is much more abundant. V usage is TRBV10-3 and J usage is TRBJ1-1; perhaps TRBD1 as D (5 bases). The V and J ends lost 6 bases and 0 bases respectively, with 8 bases between them. This CDR3 is built from 13 residues. Germline lookup yields CDR1 ENHRY and CDR2 SYGVKD. This CDR3 reads CAIRQDMNTEAFF. CDR3 sequence (DNA): TGTGCCATCAGACAGGACATGAACACTGAAGCTTTCTTT.

The rearrangement uses TRBV12-3 or TRBV12-4 and TRBJ1-5, with D perhaps matching TRBD1 (6 bases). Trimming removed 7 bases at V and 7 bases at J, with 17 bases between. The CDR3 has 14 amino acids. CDR3: CASTTEGGVQPQHF. CDR3 in DNA: TGTGCCAGCACCACGGAGGGGGGTGTACAGCCCCAGCATTTT.

This clonotype was seen many times. CDR3 in amino acids: CASSQLAGATDTQYF. The DNA of the CDR3 is TGTGCCAGCAGCCAACTAGCGGGAGCGACAGATACGCAGTATTTT. V and J are TRBV14 and TRBJ2-3; 10 bases match TRBD2. The germline V gene encodes CDR1 SGHDN and CDR2 FVKESK. This CDR3 is built from 15 residues. V dropped 2 bases and J dropped 3; count of bases not matched to a gene: 2.

The sample holds many counts of this clonotype. This sequence joins TRBV4-1 and TRBJ2-5; the match to TRBD2 covers 7 bases. The V and J ends lost 1 base and 13 bases, in that order; junction bases with no gene match: 9. Looked up from germline, CDR1 is MGHRA and CDR2 is YSYEKL. This CDR3 is 13 amino acids long. CDR3 DNA: TGCGCCAGCAGCCAAGGGGTGGGGCGGGAGACGTACTTC. Translated: CASSQGVGRETYF.

The chain links TRBV19 to TRBJ1-3; D is perhaps TRBD1 (5 bases). Trimming shortened V by 5 bases and J by 2 bases, and 10 bases separated the two germline ends. This CDR3 has 14 residues. Looked up from germline, CDR1 is LNHDA and CDR2 is SQIVND (reference sequence). The CDR3 is CASSGQGAGNTIYF. DNA of the CDR3: TGTGCCAGTAGTGGGCAGGGAGCTGGAAACACCATATATTTT.

This clonotype was seen only once. The CDR3 spells CASSQEEGGVIDTQYF. CDR3 sequence (DNA): TGTGCCAGCAGCCAAGAAGAAGGGGGTGTCATTGATACGCAGTATTTT. The gene calls are TRBV3-1 and TRBJ2-3, with D possibly matching TRBD1 (6 bases). The V and J ends lost 0 bases and 6 bases respectively, with 16 bases between them. CDR3 length: 16 residues. Germline V gene data show CDR1 as LGHDT and CDR2 as YNNKEL (reference sequence).

This clonotype was detected ten times or more. The rearrangement joins TRBV10-3 to TRBJ2-5; D not certain. This CDR3 comprises 11 residues. Trimming pared 0 bases from V and 6 bases from J, leaving 2 bases between. The germline V gene has CDR1 ENHRY and CDR2 SYGVKD. The CDR3 is CAISESQTQYF. The CDR3 bases are TGTGCCATCAGTGAGTCGCAGACCCAGTACTTC.

For this clonotype: A single base separates this from a much larger clone, so it may be a read error. The rearrangement uses TRBV25-1 and TRBJ1-1; D ambiguous. CDR3 length: 15 amino acids. The ends were cut back, 5 bases at V and 2 bases at J, with 15 bases in the middle. CDR1 and CDR2 from the germline V gene are MGHDK and SYGVNS. Written as DNA, the CDR3 is TGTGCCAGCAGTCAGCTCGGGAGGGTAAACACTGAAGCTTTCTTT. It codes for CASSQLGRVNTEAFF.

This clonotype has ten or more counts. The chain employs TRBV2 and TRBJ2-5, with D tentatively TRBD1 or TRBD2 (5 bases each). This CDR3 is built from 14 residues. Trimming pared 6 bases from V and 0 bases from J, leaving 11 bases between. The germline V gene encodes CDR1 SNHLY and CDR2 FYNNEI. CDR3 in DNA: TGTGCCAGCAGGGACGGGGCCTACCAAGAGACCCAGTACTTC. It encodes CASRDGAYQETQYF.

The J gene is TRBJ2-7, the V gene TRBV7-2; D gene uncertain. The CDR3 has 15 amino acids. CDR1 and CDR2 from the germline V gene are SGHTA and FQGNSA. Trimming stripped 6 bases from V and 2 bases from J, with 17 bases between. Here the CDR3 reads CASRSEMAGPYEQYF. The CDR3 coding sequence is TGTGCCAGCAGATCGGAGATGGCCGGGCCCTACGAGCAGTACTTC.

The chain employs TRBV18 and TRBJ2-5, with 7 bases lining up with TRBD1. The CDR3 consists of 15 residues. V lost 6 bases and J lost 1; bases outside the gene matches: 8. CDR1 and CDR2 (germline): KGHSH, LQKENI. CDR3 loop: CASSPNTGVQETQYF. The CDR3 bases are TGTGCCAGCTCGCCCAACACAGGGGTCCAAGAGACCCAGTACTTC.

This clonotype was found many times. The J gene is TRBJ2-3, the V gene TRBV13, with D perhaps matching TRBD1 or TRBD2 (5 bases each). The CDR3 covers 13 residues. Germline lookup yields CDR1 PRHDT and CDR2 FYEKMQ (reference sequence). V was trimmed by 5 bases and J by 2 bases, leaving 8 bases between them. CDR3 sequence reads: CASSQGPTDTQYF. The CDR3 DNA follows: TGTGCCAGCAGCCAGGGACCCACAGATACGCAGTATTTT.

V is TRBV6-2 or TRBV6-3 and J is TRBJ2-1, with D perhaps matching TRBD2 (6 bases). The CDR3 runs 15 residues. Germline V gene data show CDR1 as MNHEY and CDR2 as SVGEGT. V was trimmed by 0 bases and J by 7 bases, leaving 13 bases between them. The CDR3 here is CASSYSRSGLNEQFF. The CDR3 DNA is TGTGCCAGCAGTTACTCACGAAGCGGGTTGAATGAGCAGTTCTTC.

This clonotype was seen ten or more times. The chain links TRBV13 to TRBJ1-1; D unresolved. This CDR3 contains 14 residues. V lost 5 bases to trimming and J lost 0 bases, with 10 bases between them. In germline, CDR1 is PRHDT, CDR2 FYEKMQ (reference sequence). The CDR3 DNA follows: TGTGCCAGCAGCCCGAGGAGCGTGAACACTGAAGCTTTCTTT. Translating gives CASSPRSVNTEAFF.